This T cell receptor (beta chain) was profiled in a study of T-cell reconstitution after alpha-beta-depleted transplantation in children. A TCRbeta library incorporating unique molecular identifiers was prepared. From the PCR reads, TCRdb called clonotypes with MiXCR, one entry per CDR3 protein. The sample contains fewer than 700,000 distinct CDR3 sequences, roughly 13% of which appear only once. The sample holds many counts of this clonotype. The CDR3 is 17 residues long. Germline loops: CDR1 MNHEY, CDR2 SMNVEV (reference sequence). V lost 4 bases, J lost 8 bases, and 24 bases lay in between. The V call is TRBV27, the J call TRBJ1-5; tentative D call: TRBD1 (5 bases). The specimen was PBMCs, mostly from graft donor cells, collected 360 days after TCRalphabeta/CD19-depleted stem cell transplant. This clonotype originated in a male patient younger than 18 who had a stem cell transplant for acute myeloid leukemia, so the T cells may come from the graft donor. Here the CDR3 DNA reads TGTGCCAGCAGTTCGGACGGTGCTTTTATCGGGGGGAAGCCCCAGCATTTT. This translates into CASSSDGAFIGGKPQHF.